This passage covers 21 T cell receptor beta chains from one sample sequenced in a study of chemoradiotherapy in HPV16-positive cancers. Some clones are missing from TCRdb's copy, which holds only in-frame ones; the method was immunoSEQ multiplex PCR. The sample lists approximately 29,000 clones, roughly 84% occurring once. The source material was blood, sampled from a patient who underwent chemoradiotherapy. These receptors all stem from a human donor with HPV-associated anogenital cancer.

This chain connects TRBV27 to TRBJ1-2, with D perhaps TRBD1 (5 bases). The CDR3 consists of 13 residues. V was trimmed by 5 bases and J by 5 bases, leaving 12 bases between them. CDR1 is MNHEY and CDR2 is SMNVEV in the germline V gene (reference sequence). CDR3 bases: TGTGCCAGCAGTCCGACAGCGAAATATGGCTACACCTTC. It specifies CASSPTAKYGYTF.

This chain connects TRBV21-1 to TRBJ1-2. TRBV21-1 is termed a pseudogene. The CDR3 spans 14 residues. Written as DNA, the CDR3 is TGTGCCAGCAGCAGGGAGGGGGTTAACTATGGCTACACCTTC. Translated, it gives CASSREGVNYGYTF.

The table lists this clone with a count of one. The rearrangement links TRBV4-2 to TRBJ2-4; 8 positions match TRBD2. Germline V gene sequence: CDR1 LGHNA, CDR2 YNFKEQ. V dropped 0 bases and J dropped 0; count of bases not matched to a gene: 7. There are 18 residues in the CDR3. The DNA of the CDR3 is TGTGCCAGCAGCCAAGAGTGGAGCGGGGGTCTAGCCAAAAACATTCAGTACTTC. Protein: CASSQEWSGGLAKNIQYF.

This clone showed up just once. The chain has TRBV7-2 and TRBJ2-3, with 7 positions matching TRBD2. This CDR3 has 16 residues. Germline assignment: CDR1 SGHTA and CDR2 FQGNSA. V shed 1 base, J shed 5 bases, and the junction held 9 bases outside the gene matches. The CDR3, as DNA: TGTGCCAGCAGCTTAGGTTTTGGGGGGGTTGGAGATACGCAGTATTTT. Amino acids: CASSLGFGGVGDTQYF.

The chain uses TRBV7-2 and TRBJ1-4; D might be TRBD1 (6 bases). Trimming pared 2 bases from V and 5 bases from J, leaving 9 bases between. This CDR3 region has 14 residues. CDR1 is SGHTA and CDR2 is FQGNSA in the germline V gene. CDR3 sequence (DNA): TGTGCCAGCAGCTTATCCGGACAGAATGAAAAACTGTTTTTT. Translation: CASSLSGQNEKLFF.

The chain links TRBV19 to TRBJ2-7, with 10 bases lining up with TRBD1. From germline, CDR1 is LNHDA and CDR2 SQIVND (reference sequence). The V and J ends lost 3 bases and 2 bases, in that order; junction bases with no gene match: 4. This CDR3 region has 15 residues. CDR3 sequence reads: CASSIGQGGAYEQYF. CDR3 sequence (DNA): TGTGCCAGTAGTATCGGACAGGGGGGGGCCTACGAGCAGTACTTC.

V and J are TRBV21-1 and TRBJ1-2; TRBD1, the table's D call, lacks a check against the DNA. TRBV21-1 is shown as a pseudogene. The CDR3 has 14 amino acids. DNA of the CDR3: TGTGCCAGCAGCAAAGGGGCCAGGGATTGTGGCTACACCTTC. It specifies CASSKGARDCGYTF.

The chain recombines TRBV19 with TRBJ2-1, with 8 bases identical to TRBD1. The germline V gene has CDR1 LNHDA and CDR2 SQIVND (reference sequence). The CDR3 length is 15 residues. Trimming took 3 bases from V and 4 from J; bases not matched to a gene: 5. The CDR3 loop reads CASSIQGAIYNEQFF. Here the CDR3 DNA reads TGTGCCAGTAGTATTCAGGGGGCTATATACAATGAGCAGTTCTTC. The whole variable domain, remainder taken from reference TRBV19 and TRBJ2-1, is DGGITQSPKYLFRKEGQNVTLSCEQNLNHDAMYWYRQDPGQGLRLIYYSQIVNDFQKGDIAEGYSVSREKKESFPLTVTSAQKNPTAFYLCASSIQGAIYNEQFFGPGTRLTVL.

This rearrangement joins TRBV7-9 to TRBJ2-5, with 7 bases identical to TRBD1. The V gene's germline CDR1 is SEHNR and CDR2 FQNEAQ (reference sequence). CDR3 length: 16 residues. The J segment lost 3 bases and the V segment lost 5 bases, leaving 12 bases of the junction unmatched. In DNA form, the CDR3 reads TGTGCCAGCAGCCAAATGCGGGTAACAGGGGAAGAGACCCAGTACTTC. This translates into CASSQMRVTGEETQYF.

This chain connects TRBV6-6 to TRBJ1-2, with D possibly matching TRBD1 (5 bases). Germline-derived CDR1 and CDR2 are MNHNY and SVGAGI (reference sequence). Trimming cost V 0 bases and J 4 bases, with 6 bases left between them. The CDR3 contains 13 residues. This CDR3 is CASSYSTAYGYTF. In DNA form, the CDR3 reads TGTGCCAGCAGTTACTCGACAGCCTATGGCTACACCTTC.

V is TRBV10-1 and J is TRBJ2-1; weak D call: TRBD2 (5 bases). Germline V gene sequence: CDR1 WNHNN, CDR2 SYGVQD (reference sequence). The CDR3 loop spans 12 amino acids. Trimming took 1 base from V and 15 from J, leaving 13 bases between them. The CDR3 protein is CASSELTGSWFF. In DNA form, the CDR3 reads TGCGCCAGCAGTGAGTTAACGGGATCCTGGTTCTTC.

The V and J genes are TRBV28 and TRBJ1-5; 7 bases are shared with TRBD1. Germline CDR1 MDHEN, CDR2 SYDVKM. The ends lost 4 bases at V and 2 bases at J; junction bases unmatched: 5. The length of the CDR3 is 15 residues. The CDR3 region is CASSSTGAGNQPQHF. CDR3 DNA: TGTGCCAGCAGTTCCACAGGGGCCGGCAATCAGCCCCAGCATTTT. Looking up the rest from reference TRBV28 and TRBJ1-5 gives the full variable domain: DVKVTQSSRYLVKRTGEKVFLECVQDMDHENMFWYRQDPGLGLRLIYFSYDVKMKEKGDIPEGYSVSREKKERFSLILESASTNQTSMYLCASSSTGAGNQPQHFGDGTRLSIL.

CDR3: CASSDGGGGSEGYTF. CDR3 bases: TGTGCCAGCAGTGATGGGGGTGGGGGCTCGGAAGGCTACACCTTC. The chain has TRBV2 and TRBJ1-2; D is possibly TRBD1 (6 bases). Trimming shortened V by 3 bases and J by 8 bases, and 19 bases separated the two germline ends. Germline V CDR1 and CDR2: SNHLY, FYNNEI. CDR3 length: 15 residues.

This clone was seen only a few times. The V gene is TRBV6-1, the J gene TRBJ1-4; 9 nucleotides agree with TRBD1. The CDR3 loop spans 14 amino acids. Germline CDR1 MNHNS, CDR2 SASEGT. V lost 7 bases and J lost 8; bases outside the gene matches: 8. The CDR3, as DNA: TGTGCCAGCACCCACCGAGACAGGGGGGAAAAACTGTTTTTT. This gives the protein CASTHRDRGEKLFF.

This sequence joins TRBV12-5 and TRBJ1-1; D remains ambiguous. Per germline, CDR1 LGHNT and CDR2 FRNRAP. This CDR3 is built from 17 residues. V was pared by 5 bases and J by 3 bases, with 22 bases between. The CDR3 coding sequence is TGTGCTAGTGGTCCACCATACCGCGGGTTTCGGGACACTGAAGCTTTCTTT. This encodes CASGPPYRGFRDTEAFF.

The V and J genes are TRBV6-1 and TRBJ2-2, with D perhaps matching TRBD1 (5 bases). V lost 0 bases and J lost 6, with 14 bases in between. Germline V gene sequence: CDR1 MNHNS, CDR2 SASEGT. The CDR3 runs 16 residues. DNA of the CDR3: TGTGCCAGCAGTGAAGCCCCGATAGGGGTGCCCGGGGAGCTGTTTTTT. Encoded protein: CASSEAPIGVPGELFF.

The J gene is TRBJ1-6, the V gene TRBV5-6, with 9 bases identical to TRBD1. The CDR3 consists of 15 residues. The J segment lost 6 bases and the V segment lost 4 bases, leaving 5 bases of the junction unmatched. Germline-derived CDR1 and CDR2 are SGHDT and YYEEEE. The CDR3 loop is CASSQGDRANSPLHF. The CDR3 region has the DNA TGTGCCAGCAGCCAAGGGGACAGGGCTAATTCACCCCTCCACTTT.

A note on this clone: Other DNA sequences of this sample code for an identical CDR3. The rearrangement joins TRBV6-1 to TRBJ1-2, with 7 bases matching TRBD1. The CDR3 is made up of 14 amino acids. V lost 6 bases to trimming and J lost 0 bases; unmatched junction nucleotides: 4. From germline, CDR1 is MNHNS and CDR2 SASEGT. The CDR3 bases are TGTGCCAGCAGCCCCGGGACAGCTAACTATGGCTACACCTTC. Protein product: CASSPGTANYGYTF.

This clone has just one count. The CDR3 region is CASSLDRVGYGYTF. CDR3 nucleotide sequence: TGTGCCAGCTCACTGGACAGGGTAGGCTATGGCTACACCTTC. The chain combines TRBV18 with TRBJ1-2; the match to TRBD1 covers 8 bases. The ends lost 4 bases at V and 4 bases at J; junction bases unmatched: 5. The CDR3 has 14 residues. CDR1 is KGHSH and CDR2 is LQKENI in the germline V gene.

The rearrangement uses TRBV18 and TRBJ2-7; D uncertain. CDR3 size: 16 residues. Germline V gene lookup returns CDR1 KGHSH and CDR2 LQKENI. The germline V and J ends were trimmed by 0 bases and 0 bases, with 12 bases remaining between them. CDR3 DNA: TGTGCCAGCTCACCACCATTACACTCCGCCTCCTACGAGCAGTACTTC. Protein product: CASSPPLHSASYEQYF. The full variable domain, rest sourced from reference TRBV18 and TRBJ2-7, is NAGVMQNPRHLVRRRGQEARLRCSPMKGHSHVYWYRQLPEEGLKFMVYLQKENIIDESGMPKERFSAEFPKEGPSILRIQQVVRGDSAAYFCASSPPLHSASYEQYFGPGTRLTVT.

V gene TRBV6-5 combines with J gene TRBJ2-5; 8 bases align to TRBD1. The CDR3 totals 15 residues. CDR1 is MNHEY, CDR2 SVGAGI, per germline. V trimming: 5 bases; J trimming: 3 bases; junction bases outside the gene matches: 8. The CDR3 loop reads CASSQRQGLKETQYF. In DNA form, the CDR3 reads TGTGCCAGCAGTCAAAGACAGGGGCTGAAAGAGACCCAGTACTTC.